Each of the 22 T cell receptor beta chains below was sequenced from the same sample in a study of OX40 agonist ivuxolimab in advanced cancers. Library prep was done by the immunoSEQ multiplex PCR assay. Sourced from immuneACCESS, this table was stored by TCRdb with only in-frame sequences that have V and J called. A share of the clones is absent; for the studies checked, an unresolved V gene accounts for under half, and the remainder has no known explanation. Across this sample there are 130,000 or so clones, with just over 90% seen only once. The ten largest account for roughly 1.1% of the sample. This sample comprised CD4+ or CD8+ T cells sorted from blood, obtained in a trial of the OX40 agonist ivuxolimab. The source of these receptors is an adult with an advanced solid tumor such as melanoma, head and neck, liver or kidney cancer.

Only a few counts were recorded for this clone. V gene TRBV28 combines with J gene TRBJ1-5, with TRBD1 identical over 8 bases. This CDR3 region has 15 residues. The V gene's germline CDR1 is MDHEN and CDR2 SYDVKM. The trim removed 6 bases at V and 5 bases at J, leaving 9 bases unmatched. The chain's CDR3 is CASSRGQGPYQPQHF. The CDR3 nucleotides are TGTGCCAGCAGCCGTGGACAGGGCCCGTATCAGCCCCAGCATTTT.

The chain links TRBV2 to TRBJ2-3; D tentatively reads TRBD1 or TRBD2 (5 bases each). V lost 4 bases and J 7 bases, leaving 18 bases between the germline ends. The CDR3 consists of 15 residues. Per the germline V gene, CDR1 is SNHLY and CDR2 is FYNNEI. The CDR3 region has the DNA TGTGCCAGCAGTGTCAGGGCCTCAGCGGTATATACGCAGTATTTT. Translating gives CASSVRASAVYTQYF.

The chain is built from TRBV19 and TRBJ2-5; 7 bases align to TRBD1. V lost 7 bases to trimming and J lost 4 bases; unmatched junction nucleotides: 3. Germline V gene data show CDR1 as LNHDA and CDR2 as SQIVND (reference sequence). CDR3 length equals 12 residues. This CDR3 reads CASMRQGETQYF. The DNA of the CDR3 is TGTGCCAGTATGAGACAGGGAGAGACCCAGTACTTC.

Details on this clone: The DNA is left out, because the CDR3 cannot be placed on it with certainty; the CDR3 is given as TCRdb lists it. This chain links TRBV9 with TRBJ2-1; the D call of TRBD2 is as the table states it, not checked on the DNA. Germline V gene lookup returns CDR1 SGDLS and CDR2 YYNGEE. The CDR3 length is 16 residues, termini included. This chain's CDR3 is CASSVAEGTSGRMLFF.

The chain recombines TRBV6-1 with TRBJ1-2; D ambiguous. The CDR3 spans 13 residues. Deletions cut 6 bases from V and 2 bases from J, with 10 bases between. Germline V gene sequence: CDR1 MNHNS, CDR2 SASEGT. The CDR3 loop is CASSRGINYGYTF. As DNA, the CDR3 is TGTGCCAGCAGCCGCGGGATCAACTATGGCTACACCTTC.

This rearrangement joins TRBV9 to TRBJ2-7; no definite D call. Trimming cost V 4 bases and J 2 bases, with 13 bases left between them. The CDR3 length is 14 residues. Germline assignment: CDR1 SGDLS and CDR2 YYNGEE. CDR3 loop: CASSSSLGTYEQYF. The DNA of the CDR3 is TGTGCCAGCAGCTCGAGCCTAGGGACCTACGAGCAGTACTTC.

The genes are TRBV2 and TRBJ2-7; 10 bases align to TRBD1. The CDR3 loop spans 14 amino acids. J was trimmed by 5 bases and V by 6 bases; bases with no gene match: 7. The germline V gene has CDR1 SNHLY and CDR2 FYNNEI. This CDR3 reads CASRIDRGLDEQYF. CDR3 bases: TGTGCCAGCAGAATTGACAGGGGGCTCGACGAGCAGTACTTC.

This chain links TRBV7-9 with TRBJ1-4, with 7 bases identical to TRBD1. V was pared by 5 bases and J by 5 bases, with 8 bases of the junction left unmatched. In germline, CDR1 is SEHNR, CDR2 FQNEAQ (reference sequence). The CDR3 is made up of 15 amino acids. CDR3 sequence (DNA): TGTGCCAGCAGCCCAGACAGGGCGAGAAATGAAAAACTGTTTTTT. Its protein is CASSPDRARNEKLFF.

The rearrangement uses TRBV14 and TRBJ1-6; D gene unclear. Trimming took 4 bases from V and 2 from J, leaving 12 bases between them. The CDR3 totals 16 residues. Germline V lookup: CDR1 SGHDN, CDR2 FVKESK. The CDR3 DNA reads TGTGCCAGCAGCCCTGTGGGGAGTGCCTATAATTCACCCCTCCACTTT. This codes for CASSPVGSAYNSPLHF. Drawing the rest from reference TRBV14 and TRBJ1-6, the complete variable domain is EAGVTQFPSHSVIEKGQTVTLRCDPISGHDNLYWYRRVMGKEIKFLLHFVKESKQDESGMPNNRFLAERTGGTYSTLKVQPAELEDSGVYFCASSPVGSAYNSPLHFGNGTRLTVT.

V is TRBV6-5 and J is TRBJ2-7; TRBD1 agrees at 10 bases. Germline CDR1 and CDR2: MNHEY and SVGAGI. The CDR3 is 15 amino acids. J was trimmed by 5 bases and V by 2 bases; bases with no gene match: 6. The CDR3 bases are TGTGCCAGCAGTTACCTGACAGGGGGCAGCCACGAGCAGTACTTC. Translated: CASSYLTGGSHEQYF.

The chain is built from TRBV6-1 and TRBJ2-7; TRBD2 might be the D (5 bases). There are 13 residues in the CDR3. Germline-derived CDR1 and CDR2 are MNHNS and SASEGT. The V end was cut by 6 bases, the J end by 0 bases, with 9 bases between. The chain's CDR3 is CASSGEYSYEQYF. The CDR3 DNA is TGTGCCAGCAGCGGGGAGTACTCCTACGAGCAGTACTTC.

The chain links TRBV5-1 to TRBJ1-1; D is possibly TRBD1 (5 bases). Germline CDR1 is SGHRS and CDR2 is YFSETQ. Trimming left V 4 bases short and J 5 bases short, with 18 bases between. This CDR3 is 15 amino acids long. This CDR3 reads CASSLKGKGNTEAFF. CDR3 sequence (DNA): TGCGCCAGCAGCCTTAAGGGGAAGGGGAATACTGAAGCTTTCTTT.

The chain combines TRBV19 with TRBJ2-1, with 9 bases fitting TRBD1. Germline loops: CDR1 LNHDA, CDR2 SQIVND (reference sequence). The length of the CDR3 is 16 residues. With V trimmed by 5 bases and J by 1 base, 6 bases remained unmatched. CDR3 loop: CASSSPGTGSYNEQFF. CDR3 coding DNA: TGTGCCAGTAGTTCACCCGGGACAGGGTCCTACAATGAGCAGTTCTTC.

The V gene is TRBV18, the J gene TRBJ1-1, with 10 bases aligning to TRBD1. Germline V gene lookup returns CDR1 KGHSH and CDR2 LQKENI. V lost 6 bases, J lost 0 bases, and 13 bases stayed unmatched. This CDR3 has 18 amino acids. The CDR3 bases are TGTGCCAGCTCGTCAAGGACAGGGGGTACGAGTATGAACACTGAAGCTTTCTTT. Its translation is CASSSRTGGTSMNTEAFF.

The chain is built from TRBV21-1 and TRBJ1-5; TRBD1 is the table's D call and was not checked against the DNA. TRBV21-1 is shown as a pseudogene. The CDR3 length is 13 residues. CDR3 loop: CASNQGAEQPQHF. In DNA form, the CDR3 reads TGTGCCAGCAACCAGGGGGCTGAACAGCCCCAGCATTTT.

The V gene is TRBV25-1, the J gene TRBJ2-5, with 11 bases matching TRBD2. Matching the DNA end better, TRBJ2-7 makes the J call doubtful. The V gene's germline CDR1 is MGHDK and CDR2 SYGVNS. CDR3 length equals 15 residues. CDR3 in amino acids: CASSVTSGSVNEQYF. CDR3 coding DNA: TGTGCCAGCAGCGTAACTAGCGGGAGTGTCAACGAGCAGTACTTC.

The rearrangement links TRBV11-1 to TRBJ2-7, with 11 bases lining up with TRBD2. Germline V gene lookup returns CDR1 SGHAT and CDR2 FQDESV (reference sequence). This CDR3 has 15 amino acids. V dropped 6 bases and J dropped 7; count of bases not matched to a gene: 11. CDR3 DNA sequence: TGTGCCAGCAGGCCCCCGGGACTAGCGGTCTCGGAGCAGTACTTC. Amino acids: CASRPPGLAVSEQYF.

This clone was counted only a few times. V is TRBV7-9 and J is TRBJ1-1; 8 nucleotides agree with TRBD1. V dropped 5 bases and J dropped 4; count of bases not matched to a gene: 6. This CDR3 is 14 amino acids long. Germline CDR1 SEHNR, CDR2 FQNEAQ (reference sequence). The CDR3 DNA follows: TGTGCCAGCAGCCTACGAACAGGGGGCACTGAAGCTTTCTTT. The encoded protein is CASSLRTGGTEAFF. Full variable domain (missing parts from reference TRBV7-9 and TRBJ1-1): DTGVSQNPRHKITKRGQNVTFRCDPISEHNRLYWYRQTLGQGPEFLTYFQNEAQLEKSRLLSDRFSAERPKGSFSTLEIQRTEQGDSAMYLCASSLRTGGTEAFFGQGTRLTVV.

For the CDR3, the DNA is TGTGCCAGCAGTTTTGAGGGGCCCACAGATACGCAGTATTTT. Its protein product is CASSFEGPTDTQYF. The rearrangement links TRBV27 to TRBJ2-3; D is perhaps TRBD1 or TRBD2 (5 bases each). This CDR3 spans 14 amino acids. Germline CDR1 reads MNHEY; CDR2 reads SMNVEV (reference sequence). Between the trimmed V and J ends, which lost 3 bases and 2 bases, there was a span of 9 bases.

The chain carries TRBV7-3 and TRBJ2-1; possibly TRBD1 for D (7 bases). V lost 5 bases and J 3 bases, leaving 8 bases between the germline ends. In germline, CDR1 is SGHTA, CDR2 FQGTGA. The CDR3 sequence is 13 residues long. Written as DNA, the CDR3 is TGTGCCAGCAGCCAGGGGGGCTACAATGAGCAGTTCTTC. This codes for CASSQGGYNEQFF. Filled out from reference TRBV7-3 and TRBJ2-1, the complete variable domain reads GAGVSQTPSNKVTEKGKYVELRCDPISGHTALYWYRQSLGQGPEFLIYFQGTGAADDSGLPNDRFFAVRPEGSVSTLKIQRTERGDSAVYLCASSQGGYNEQFFGPGTRLTVL.

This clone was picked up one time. In DNA, the CDR3 is TGTGCCAGCAGTCGCCAGGGGCTTAACTATGGCTACACCTTC. It specifies CASSRQGLNYGYTF. V is TRBV28 and J is TRBJ1-2, with a possible D match to TRBD1 (6 bases). Trimming removed 5 bases at V and 1 base at J, with 11 bases between. The CDR3 extends over 14 amino acids. Germline CDR1 MDHEN, CDR2 SYDVKM.

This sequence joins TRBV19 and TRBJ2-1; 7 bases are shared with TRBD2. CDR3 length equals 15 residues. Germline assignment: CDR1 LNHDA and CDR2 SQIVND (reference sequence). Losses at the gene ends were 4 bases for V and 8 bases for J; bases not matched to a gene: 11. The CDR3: CASSTGGTTHHEQFF. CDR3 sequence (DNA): TGTGCCAGTAGTACGGGCGGGACTACACACCATGAGCAGTTCTTC. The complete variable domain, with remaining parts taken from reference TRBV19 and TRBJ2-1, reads DGGITQSPKYLFRKEGQNVTLSCEQNLNHDAMYWYRQDPGQGLRLIYYSQIVNDFQKGDIAEGYSVSREKKESFPLTVTSAQKNPTAFYLCASSTGGTTHHEQFFGPGTRLTVL.